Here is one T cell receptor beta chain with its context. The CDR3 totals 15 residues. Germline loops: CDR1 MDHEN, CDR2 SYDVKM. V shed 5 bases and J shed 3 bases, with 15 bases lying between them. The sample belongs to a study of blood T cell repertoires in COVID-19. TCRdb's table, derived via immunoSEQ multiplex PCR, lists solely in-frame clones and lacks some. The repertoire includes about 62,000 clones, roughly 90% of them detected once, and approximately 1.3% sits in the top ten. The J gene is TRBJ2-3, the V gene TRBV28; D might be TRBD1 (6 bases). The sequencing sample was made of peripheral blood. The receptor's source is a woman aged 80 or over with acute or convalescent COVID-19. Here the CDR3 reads CASSPYRARTDTQYF. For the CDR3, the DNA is TGTGCCAGCAGTCCTTACAGGGCCAGGACAGATACGCAGTATTTT.